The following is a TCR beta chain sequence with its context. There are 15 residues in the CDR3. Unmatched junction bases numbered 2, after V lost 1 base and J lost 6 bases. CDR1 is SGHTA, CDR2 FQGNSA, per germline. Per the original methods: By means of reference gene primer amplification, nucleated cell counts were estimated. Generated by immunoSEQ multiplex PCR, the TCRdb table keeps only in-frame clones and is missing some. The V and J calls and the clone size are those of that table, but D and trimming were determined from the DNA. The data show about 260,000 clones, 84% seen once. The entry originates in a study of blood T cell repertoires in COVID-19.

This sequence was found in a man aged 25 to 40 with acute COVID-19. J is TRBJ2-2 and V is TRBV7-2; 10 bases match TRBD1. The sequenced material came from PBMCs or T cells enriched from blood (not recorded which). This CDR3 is CASSLGQGASGELFF. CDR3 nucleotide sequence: TGTGCCAGCAGCTTAGGACAGGGGGCTTCCGGGGAGCTGTTTTTT.